This is a list of T cell receptor beta chains from one sample in a study of T cell clones after liver transplantation. Repertoires were generated with immunoSEQ multiplex PCR, while TCRdb's copy carries only in-frame clones and drops some. The top ten clones hold approximately 3% of a sample with around 97,000 clones, around four fifths of them seen once. Sequenced here: CD4+ T cells from blood, sampled 47 months after liver transplant. Receptor source: a human patient who received a liver transplant. The graft donor may be the source of some T cells. Both conserved end residues are part of each CDR3. The D gene is left open where the match is weak. Size tells how often a clone was seen (once, few, many) or the class of an expanded clone, and some rows leave it out.

. TRBD2 TRBJ2-1 TRBV6-1 TGTGCCGGAAAAAATAGCGGGGGCACGGATGAGCAGTTCTTC CAGKNSGGTDEQFF
. . TRBJ1-2 TRBV19 TGTGCCAGTAGTATGGGGGTTTGGGTTTCCAGACTTGGCTACACCTTC CASSMGVWVSRLGYTF
. . TRBJ2-3 TRBV28 TGTGCCAGCAGTTTTGGTCTAGCCCAAATCAGGGGCACAGATACGCAGTATTTT CASSFGLAQIRGTDTQYF
once . TRBJ2-5 TRBV5-1 TGCGCCAGCAGCTACTCGGGCGAGGAGACCCAGTACTTC CASSYSGEETQYF
. . TRBJ2-1 TRBV5-1 TGCGCCAGCAGCTTTGGAGGGGGGCTCAATGAGCAGTTCTTC CASSFGGGLNEQFF
. . TRBJ1-5 TRBV12-5 TGTGCTAGTGGGTTTAACAATGGGGCAGGACAACAGCCCCAGCATTTT CASGFNNGAGQQPQHF
. . TRBJ2-1 TRBV7-3 TGTGCCAGCAGCTTTGTTAACGGTGAGCAGTTCTTC CASSFVNGEQFF
. . TRBJ2-1 TRBV20-1 TGCAGTGCTAGAAGAAATAATGAGCAGTTCTTC CSARRNNEQFF
. . TRBJ2-7 TRBV7-8 TGTGCCAGCAGCCCCCGGGACACCTTGTCCTACGAGCAGTACTTC CASSPRDTLSYEQYF
. TRBD2 TRBJ2-7 TRBV14 TGTGCCAGCAGCCAAAGACTAGCGGGAGTGGGGGAGCAGTACTTC CASSQRLAGVGEQYF
. TRBD1 TRBJ2-2 TRBV7-7 TGTGCCAGCAGCCCTCGGACAGGGACGAACACCGGGGAGCTGTTTTTT CASSPRTGTNTGELFF
. TRBD2 TRBJ2-1 TRBV19 TGTGCCAGTAGTATCCCTAGCGGGGGGGCTGAGTTCTTC CASSIPSGGAEFF
. TRBD1 TRBJ1-2 TRBV5-6 TGTGCCAGCAGCTTGGTAGGGACAGGGTTCGGCTACACCTTC CASSLVGTGFGYTF
. . TRBJ2-3 TRBV7-6 TGTGCCAGCAGCTTATCGTCCGGCCGAGTAGATACGCAGTATTTT CASSLSSGRVDTQYF
. . TRBJ2-1 TRBV7-2 TGTGCCAGCAGCTTCACTCAATACAATGAGCAGTTCTTC CASSFTQYNEQFF
. TRBD1 TRBJ1-4 TRBV5-1 TGCGCCAGCAGCTTGGGGCGACAGGGTGTTGAAAAACTGTTTTTT CASSLGRQGVEKLFF
. TRBD2 TRBJ2-1 TRBV18 TGTGCCAGCTCACCGGGAGGGGCTGGTGAGCAGTTCTTC CASSPGGAGEQFF
. . TRBJ2-5 TRBV7-2 TGTGCCAGCAGCTTAGACTGGGGCCAAGAGACCCAGTACTTC CASSLDWGQETQYF
. . TRBJ2-1 TRBV7-3 TGTGCCAGCAGCTTAAAGGTCGTCGGGCTAGCAAGGGATGAGCAGTTCTTC CASSLKVVGLARDEQFF
. TRBD2 TRBJ2-7 TRBV7-6 TGTGCCAGCAGCTTTTCCGGGACTAGCGCTATCGAGCAGTACTTC CASSFSGTSAIEQYF
. TRBD1 TRBJ2-4 TRBV12-5 TGTGCTAGTGGTATGGGACAGGGGACCAACATTCAGTACTTC CASGMGQGTNIQYF
. TRBD2 TRBJ2-3 TRBV6-1 TGTGCCAGCGGTGGGACTAGCGGGAGAGTCCCTAGCACAGATACGCAGTATTTT CASGGTSGRVPSTDTQYF
. . TRBJ2-6 TRBV14 TGTGCCAGCAGCCAGAACCGCGGGGCCAACGTCCTGACTTTC CASSQNRGANVLTF
. . TRBJ2-7 TRBV28 TGTGCCAGCAGTCCGCCCCCGGTCCGTACTGGGGTGAGCTCCTACGAGCAGTACTTC CASSPPPVRTGVSSYEQYF
. . TRBJ2-1 TRBV5-1 TGCGCCAGCAGCCTCCAGGGGGGGCCATACAATGAGCAGTTCTTC CASSLQGGPYNEQFF
. . TRBJ1-1 TRBV28 TGTGCCAGCAGTTATATGGCTGAAGCTTTCTTT CASSYMAEAFF
. . TRBJ2-7 TRBV19 TGTGCCAGTGGGGACGGATTCTACGAGCAGTACTTC CASGDGFYEQYF
. TRBD2 TRBJ2-7 TRBV7-9 TGTGCCAGCAGCTCCGGGATAGCGGGAGGTGGCGAGCAGTACTTC CASSSGIAGGGEQYF
. . TRBJ1-2 TRBV19 TGTGCCAGTAGGGATCTCGGGGACTATGGCTACACCTTC CASRDLGDYGYTF
. . TRBJ2-2 TRBV5-1 TGCGCCAGCAGCCTCGCGTCAGTGAACACCGGGGAGCTGTTTTTT CASSLASVNTGELFF
. TRBD1 TRBJ1-1 TRBV2 TGTGCCAGCAGTACCGGGACAGGGACGCACTTTCTGGCTTTCTTT CASSTGTGTHFLAFF
once . TRBJ1-1 TRBV7-9 TGTGCCAGCAACCCCGGTGGGGGTGATTTCACTGAAGCTTTCTTT CASNPGGGDFTEAFF
few . TRBJ1-1 TRBV7-2 TGTGCCAGCAGCCCGGGGGTATTCCCCCGGGTCGCTTTCTTT CASSPGVFPRVAFF
. . TRBJ1-2 TRBV7-9 TGTGCCAGCAGCTTAGGTACAGCCGGTTATGGCTACACCTTC CASSLGTAGYGYTF
. . TRBJ1-2 TRBV9 TGTGCCAGCAGCGTAGTTCCTGGGAGGGCCTATGGCTACACCTTC CASSVVPGRAYGYTF
. TRBD1 TRBJ1-2 TRBV6-5 TGTGCCAGCAGTGGGGGACAGAGCTATGGCTACACCTTC CASSGGQSYGYTF
. . TRBJ1-2 TRBV6-5 TGTGCCAGCAGCCTCGGTGGCAGGGTAGGAGGCTACACCTTC CASSLGGRVGGYTF
. TRBD1 TRBJ1-1 TRBV19 TGTGCCAGTAGTCCCAGGGACAGGTCAACGAACACTGAAGCTTTCTTT CASSPRDRSTNTEAFF
. . TRBJ1-4 TRBV2 TGTGCCAGCAGGATTAGAAATGAAAAACTGTTTTTT CASRIRNEKLFF
. . TRBJ1-1 TRBV7-2 TGTGCCAGCAGCTTAGGGAGGGGGAACACTGAAGCTTTCTTT CASSLGRGNTEAFF
. TRBD2 TRBJ2-2 TRBV7-9 TGTGCCAGGGGAGGGAGCTGGGGACCCGGGGAGCTGTTTTTT CARGGSWGPGELFF
. . TRBJ1-5 TRBV28 TGTGCCAGCACTCCCAACAGGGAATTTAGTCAGCCCCAGCATTTT CASTPNREFSQPQHF
. TRBD1 TRBJ1-2 TRBV28 TGTGCCAGCGACTTTGGGACAGGGGGGATTGGCTACACCTTC CASDFGTGGIGYTF
. TRBD1 TRBJ1-2 TRBV28 TGTGCCAGCACACGACAGGGGAAAGGCTACACCTTC CASTRQGKGYTF
. TRBD1 TRBJ2-7 TRBV7-2 TGTGCCAGCAGCTTAGGTCCGGGACAGAACTACGAGCAGTACTTC CASSLGPGQNYEQYF
. TRBD2 TRBJ2-1 TRBV9 TGTGCCAGCAGCGTAGAGGAGCGGGGGCTCTACAATGAGCAGTTCTTC CASSVEERGLYNEQFF
. . TRBJ2-7 TRBV30 TGTGCCTGGAGTTCCGGGAACCAATACGAGCAGTACTTC CAWSSGNQYEQYF
. TRBD1 TRBJ2-5 TRBV2 TGTGCCAGGAGGGGGCGGGTGAGAGAGACCCAGTACTTC CARRGRVRETQYF
. . TRBJ1-5 TRBV28 TGTGCCAGCAGTCCGCTCGGGATCCTGGGGCAGCCCCAGCATTTT CASSPLGILGQPQHF
. TRBD1 TRBJ1-5 TRBV6-5 TGTGCCAGCAGGAAAGGGACAGGGGATCAGCCCCAGCATTTT CASRKGTGDQPQHF
. . TRBJ2-2 TRBV9 TGTGCCAGCAGCGTAGCAAGCGCGAACACCGGGGAGCTGTTTTTT CASSVASANTGELFF
once TRBD2 TRBJ2-7 TRBV5-4 TGTGCCAGCAGCTTGGCCCGGACTAGCGGGAGGGCCGGCGAGCAGTACTTC CASSLARTSGRAGEQYF
. . TRBJ1-1 TRBV19 TGTGCCAGTAGTATCGATGGATGGGGGGGCACTGAAGCTTTCTTT CASSIDGWGGTEAFF